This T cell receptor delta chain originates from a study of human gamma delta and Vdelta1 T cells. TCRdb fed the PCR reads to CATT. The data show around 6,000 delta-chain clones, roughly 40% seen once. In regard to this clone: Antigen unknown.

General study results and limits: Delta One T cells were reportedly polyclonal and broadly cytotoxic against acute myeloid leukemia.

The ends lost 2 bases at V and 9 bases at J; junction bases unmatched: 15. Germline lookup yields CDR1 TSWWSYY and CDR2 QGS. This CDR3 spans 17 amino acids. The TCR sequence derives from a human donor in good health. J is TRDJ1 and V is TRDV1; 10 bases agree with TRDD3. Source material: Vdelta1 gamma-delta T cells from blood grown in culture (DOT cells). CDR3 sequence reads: CALGESLYWGIPPQLIF. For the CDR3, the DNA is TGTGCTCTTGGGGAATCCCTTTACTGGGGGATTCCCCCCCAACTCATCTTT.